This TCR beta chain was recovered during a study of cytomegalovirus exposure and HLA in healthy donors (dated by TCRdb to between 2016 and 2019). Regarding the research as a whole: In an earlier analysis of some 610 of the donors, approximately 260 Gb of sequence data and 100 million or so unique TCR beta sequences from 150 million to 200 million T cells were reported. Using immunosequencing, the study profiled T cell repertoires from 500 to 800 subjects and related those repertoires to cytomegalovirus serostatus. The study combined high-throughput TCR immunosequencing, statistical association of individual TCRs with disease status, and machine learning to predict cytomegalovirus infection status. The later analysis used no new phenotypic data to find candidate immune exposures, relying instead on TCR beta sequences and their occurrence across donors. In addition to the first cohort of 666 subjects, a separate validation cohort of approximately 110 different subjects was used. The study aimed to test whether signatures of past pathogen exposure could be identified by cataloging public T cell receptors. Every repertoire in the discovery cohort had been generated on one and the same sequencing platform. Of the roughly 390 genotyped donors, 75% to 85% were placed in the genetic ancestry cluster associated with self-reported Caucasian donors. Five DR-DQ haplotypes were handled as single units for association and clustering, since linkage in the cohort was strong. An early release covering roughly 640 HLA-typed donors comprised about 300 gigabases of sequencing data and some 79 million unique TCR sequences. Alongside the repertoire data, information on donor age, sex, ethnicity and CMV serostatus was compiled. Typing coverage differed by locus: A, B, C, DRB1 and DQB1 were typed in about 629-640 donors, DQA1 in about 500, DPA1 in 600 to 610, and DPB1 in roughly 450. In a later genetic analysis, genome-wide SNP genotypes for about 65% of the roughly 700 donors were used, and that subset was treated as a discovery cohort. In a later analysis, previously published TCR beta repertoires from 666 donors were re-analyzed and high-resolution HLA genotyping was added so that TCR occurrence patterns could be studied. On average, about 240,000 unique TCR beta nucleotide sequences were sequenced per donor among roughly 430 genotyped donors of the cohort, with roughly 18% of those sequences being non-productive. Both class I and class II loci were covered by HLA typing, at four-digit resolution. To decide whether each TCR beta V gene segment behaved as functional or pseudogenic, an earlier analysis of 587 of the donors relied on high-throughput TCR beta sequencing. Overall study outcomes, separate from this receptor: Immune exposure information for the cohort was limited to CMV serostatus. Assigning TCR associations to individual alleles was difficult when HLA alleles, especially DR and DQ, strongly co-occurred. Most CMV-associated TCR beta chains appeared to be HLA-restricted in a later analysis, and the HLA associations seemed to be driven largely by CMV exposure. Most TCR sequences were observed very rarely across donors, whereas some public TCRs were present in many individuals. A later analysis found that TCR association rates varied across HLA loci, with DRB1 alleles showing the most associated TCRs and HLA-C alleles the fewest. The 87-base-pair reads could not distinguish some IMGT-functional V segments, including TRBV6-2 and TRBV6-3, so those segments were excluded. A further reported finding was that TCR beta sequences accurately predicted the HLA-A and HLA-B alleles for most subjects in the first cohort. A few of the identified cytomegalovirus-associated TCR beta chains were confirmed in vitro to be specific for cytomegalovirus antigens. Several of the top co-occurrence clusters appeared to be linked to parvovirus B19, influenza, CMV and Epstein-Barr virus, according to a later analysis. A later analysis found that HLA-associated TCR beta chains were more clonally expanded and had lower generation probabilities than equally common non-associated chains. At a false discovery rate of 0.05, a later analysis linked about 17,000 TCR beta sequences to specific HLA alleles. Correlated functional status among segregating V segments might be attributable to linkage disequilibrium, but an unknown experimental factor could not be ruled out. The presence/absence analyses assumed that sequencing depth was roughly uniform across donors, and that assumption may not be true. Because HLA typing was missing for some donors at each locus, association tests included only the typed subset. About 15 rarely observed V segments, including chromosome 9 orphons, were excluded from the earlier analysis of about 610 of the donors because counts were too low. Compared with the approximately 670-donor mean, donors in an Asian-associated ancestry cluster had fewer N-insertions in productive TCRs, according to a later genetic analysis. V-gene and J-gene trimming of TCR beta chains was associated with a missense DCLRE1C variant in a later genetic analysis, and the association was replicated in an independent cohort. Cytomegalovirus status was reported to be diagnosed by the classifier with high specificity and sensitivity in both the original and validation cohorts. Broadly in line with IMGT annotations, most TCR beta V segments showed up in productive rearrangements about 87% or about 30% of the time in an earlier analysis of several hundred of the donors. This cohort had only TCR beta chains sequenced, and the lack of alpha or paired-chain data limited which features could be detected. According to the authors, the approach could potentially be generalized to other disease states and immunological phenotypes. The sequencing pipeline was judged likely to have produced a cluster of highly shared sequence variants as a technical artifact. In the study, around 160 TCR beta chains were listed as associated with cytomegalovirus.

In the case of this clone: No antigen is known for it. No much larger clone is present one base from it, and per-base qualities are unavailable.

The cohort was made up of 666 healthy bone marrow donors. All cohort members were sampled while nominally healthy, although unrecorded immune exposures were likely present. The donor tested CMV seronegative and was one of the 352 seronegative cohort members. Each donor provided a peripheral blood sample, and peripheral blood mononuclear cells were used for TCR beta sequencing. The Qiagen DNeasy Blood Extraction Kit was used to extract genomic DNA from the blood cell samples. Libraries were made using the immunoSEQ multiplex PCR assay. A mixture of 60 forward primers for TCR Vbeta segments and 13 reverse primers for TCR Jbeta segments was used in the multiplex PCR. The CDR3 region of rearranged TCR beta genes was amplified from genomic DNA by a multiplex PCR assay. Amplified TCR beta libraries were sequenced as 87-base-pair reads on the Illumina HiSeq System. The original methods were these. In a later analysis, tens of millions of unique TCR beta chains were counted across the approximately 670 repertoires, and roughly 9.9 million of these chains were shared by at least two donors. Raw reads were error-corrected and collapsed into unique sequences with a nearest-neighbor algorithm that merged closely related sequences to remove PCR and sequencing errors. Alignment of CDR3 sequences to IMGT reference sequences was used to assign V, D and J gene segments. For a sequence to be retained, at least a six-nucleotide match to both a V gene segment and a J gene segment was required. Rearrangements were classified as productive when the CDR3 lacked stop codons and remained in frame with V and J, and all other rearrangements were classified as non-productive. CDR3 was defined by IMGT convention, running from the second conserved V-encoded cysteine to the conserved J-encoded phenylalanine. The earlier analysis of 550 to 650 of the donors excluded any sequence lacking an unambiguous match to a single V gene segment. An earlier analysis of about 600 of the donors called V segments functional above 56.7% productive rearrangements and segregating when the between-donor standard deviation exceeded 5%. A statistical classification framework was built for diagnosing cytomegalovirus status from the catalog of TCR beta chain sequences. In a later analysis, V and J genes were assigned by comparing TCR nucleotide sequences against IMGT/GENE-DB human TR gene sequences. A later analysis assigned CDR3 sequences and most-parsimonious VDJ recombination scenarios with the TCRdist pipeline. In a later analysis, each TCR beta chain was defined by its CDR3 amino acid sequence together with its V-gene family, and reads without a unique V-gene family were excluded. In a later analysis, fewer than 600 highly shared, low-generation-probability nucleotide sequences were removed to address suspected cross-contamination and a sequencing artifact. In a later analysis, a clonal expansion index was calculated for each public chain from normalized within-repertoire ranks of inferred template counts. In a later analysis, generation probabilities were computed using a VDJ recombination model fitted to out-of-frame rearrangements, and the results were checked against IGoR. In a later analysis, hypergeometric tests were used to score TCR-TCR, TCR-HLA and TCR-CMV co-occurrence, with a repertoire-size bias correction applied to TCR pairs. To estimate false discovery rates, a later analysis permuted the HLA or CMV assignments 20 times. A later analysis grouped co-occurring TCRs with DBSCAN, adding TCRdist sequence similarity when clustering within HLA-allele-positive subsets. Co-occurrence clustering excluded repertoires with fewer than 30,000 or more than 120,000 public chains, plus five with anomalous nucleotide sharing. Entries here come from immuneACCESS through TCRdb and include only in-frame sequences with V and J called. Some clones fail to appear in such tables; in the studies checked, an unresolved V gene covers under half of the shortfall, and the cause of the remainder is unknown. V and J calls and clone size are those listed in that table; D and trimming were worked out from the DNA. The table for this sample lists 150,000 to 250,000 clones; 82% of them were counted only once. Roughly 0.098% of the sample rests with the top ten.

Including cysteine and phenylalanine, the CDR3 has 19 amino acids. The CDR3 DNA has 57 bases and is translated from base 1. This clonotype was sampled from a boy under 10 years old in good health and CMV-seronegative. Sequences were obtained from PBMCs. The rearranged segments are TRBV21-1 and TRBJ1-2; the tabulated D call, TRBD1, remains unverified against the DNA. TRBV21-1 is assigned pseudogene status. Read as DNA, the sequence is TGTGCCAGTGAACTTCAACTTCCGGGACACCCGATGCGATTCTATGGCTACACCTTC. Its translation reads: CASELQLPGHPMRFYGYTF.